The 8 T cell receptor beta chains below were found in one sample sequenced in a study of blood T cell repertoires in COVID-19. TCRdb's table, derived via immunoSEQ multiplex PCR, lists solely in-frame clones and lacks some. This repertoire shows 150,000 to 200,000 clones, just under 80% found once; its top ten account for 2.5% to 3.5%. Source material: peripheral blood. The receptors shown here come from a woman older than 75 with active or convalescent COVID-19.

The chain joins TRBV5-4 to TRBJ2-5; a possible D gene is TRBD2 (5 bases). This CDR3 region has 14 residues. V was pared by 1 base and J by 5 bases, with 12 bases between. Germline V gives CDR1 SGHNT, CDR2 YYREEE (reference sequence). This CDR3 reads CASSLYMGVETQYF. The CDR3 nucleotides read TGTGCCAGCAGCTTGTACATGGGAGTGGAGACCCAGTACTTC.

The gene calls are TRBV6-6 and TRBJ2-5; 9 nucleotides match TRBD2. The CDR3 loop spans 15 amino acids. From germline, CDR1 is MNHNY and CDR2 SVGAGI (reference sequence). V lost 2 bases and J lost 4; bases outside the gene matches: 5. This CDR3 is CASSYATSGRETQYF. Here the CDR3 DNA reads TGTGCCAGCAGTTACGCGACTAGCGGCCGAGAGACCCAGTACTTC.

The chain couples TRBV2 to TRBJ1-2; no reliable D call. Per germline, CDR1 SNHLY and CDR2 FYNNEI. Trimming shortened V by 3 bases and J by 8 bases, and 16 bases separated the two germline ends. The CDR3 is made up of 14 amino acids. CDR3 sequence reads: CASSDSKLGWGYTF. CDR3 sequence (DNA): TGTGCCAGCAGTGACAGTAAACTAGGGTGGGGCTACACCTTC.

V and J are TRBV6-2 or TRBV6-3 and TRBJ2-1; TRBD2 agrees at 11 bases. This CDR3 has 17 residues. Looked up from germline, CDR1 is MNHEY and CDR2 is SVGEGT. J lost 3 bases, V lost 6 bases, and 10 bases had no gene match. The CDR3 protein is CASSPGTSGSIYNEQFF. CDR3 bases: TGTGCCAGCAGCCCTGGGACTAGCGGTTCCATCTACAATGAGCAGTTCTTC.

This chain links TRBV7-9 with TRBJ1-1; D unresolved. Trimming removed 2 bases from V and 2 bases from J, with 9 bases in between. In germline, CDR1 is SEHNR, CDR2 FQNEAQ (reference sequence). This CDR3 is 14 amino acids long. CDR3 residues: CASSLLDTNTEAFF. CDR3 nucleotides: TGTGCCAGCAGCTTACTAGATACCAACACTGAAGCTTTCTTT.

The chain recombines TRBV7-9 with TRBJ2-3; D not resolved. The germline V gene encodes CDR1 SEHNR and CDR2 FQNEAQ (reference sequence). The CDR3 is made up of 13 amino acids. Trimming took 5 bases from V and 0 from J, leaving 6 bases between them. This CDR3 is CASSRASTDTQYF. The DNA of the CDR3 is TGTGCCAGCAGCAGAGCTAGCACAGATACGCAGTATTTT.

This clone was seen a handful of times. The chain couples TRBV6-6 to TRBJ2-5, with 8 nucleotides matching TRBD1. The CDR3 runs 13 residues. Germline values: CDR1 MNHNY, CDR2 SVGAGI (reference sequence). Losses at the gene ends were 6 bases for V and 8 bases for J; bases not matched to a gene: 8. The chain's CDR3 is CASSQGQGSTQYF. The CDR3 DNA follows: TGTGCCAGCAGCCAAGGACAGGGAAGTACCCAGTACTTC.

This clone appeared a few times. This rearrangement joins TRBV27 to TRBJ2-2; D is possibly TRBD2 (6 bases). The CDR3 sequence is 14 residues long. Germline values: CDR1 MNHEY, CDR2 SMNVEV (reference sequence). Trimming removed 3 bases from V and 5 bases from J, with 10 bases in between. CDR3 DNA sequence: TGTGCCAGCAGTTTGGACTACGAGACCGGGGAGCTGTTTTTT. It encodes CASSLDYETGELFF.